One and the same sample provided the 21 T cell receptor beta chains below, sequenced in a study of molecular identifiers for immune sequencing clone quantification. A single record per CDR3 protein comes from TCRdb applying MiXCR to the PCR reads. This repertoire shows about 640,000 distinct CDR3 sequences, about 20% found once; its top ten account for 0.7% to 1%. Sequencing was done on a sample of naive CD8+ T cells from blood, with Jurkat cell RNA spiked in. The sample's subset: FACS-sorted CD8+CD4-CCR7+CD45RA+ naive T cells. The source is a human donor in good health. Some libraries in this study had Jurkat cell RNA spiked in.

This clonotype has a count of ten or more. This chain connects TRBV6-1 to TRBJ1-1; D may be TRBD1 (5 bases). The V and J ends lost 8 bases and 1 base respectively, with 20 bases between them. The CDR3 loop spans 16 amino acids. Germline V gives CDR1 MNHNS, CDR2 SASEGT. CDR3 nucleotides: TGTGCCAGCGGAGACAGTTCCTCTCTAGGGAACACTGAAGCTTTCTTT. Its translation is CASGDSSSLGNTEAFF.

This clonotype was observed many times. The CDR3 DNA sequence: TGCGCCAGCAGCCAAGATTCTTGGAGCTCCTACAATGAGCAGTTCTTC. This sequence encodes CASSQDSWSSYNEQFF. The chain has TRBV4-3 and TRBJ2-1, with unresolved D. The CDR3 totals 16 residues. The V gene's germline CDR1 is LGHNA and CDR2 YSLEER. The germline V and J ends were trimmed by 0 bases and 0 bases, with 9 bases remaining between them.

This clonotype occurred many times. V and J are TRBV2 and TRBJ2-3, with 10 nucleotides matching TRBD1. With V trimmed by 4 bases and J by 0 bases, 1 base remained unmatched. The CDR3 is made up of 15 amino acids. The germline CDR1 and CDR2 sequences are SNHLY and FYNNEI. This chain's CDR3 is CASSGTGGSTDTQYF. As DNA, the CDR3 is TGTGCCAGCAGTGGGACAGGGGGAAGCACAGATACGCAGTATTTT.

In the case of this clonotype: This sequence may be a read error, since a much larger clone differs from it by one base. The chain employs TRBV7-9 and TRBJ1-4; no reliable D call. CDR3 length: 11 amino acids. Per the germline V gene, CDR1 is SEHNR and CDR2 is FQNEAQ (reference sequence). V shed 1 base and J shed 12 bases, with 6 bases lying between them. The CDR3 reads CASSLEEELFF. As DNA, the CDR3 is TGTGCCAGCAGCTTAGAGGAAGAACTGTTTTTT.

As concerns this clonotype: This may come from a read error, since a much larger clone is one base off. The rearrangement links TRBV5-1 to TRBJ2-7, with D possibly matching TRBD1 (6 bases). CDR1 and CDR2 (germline): SGHRS, YFSETQ. This CDR3 has 14 residues. CDR3 coding DNA: TGCGCCGGCAGCTGGACAGATTTCTCCTACGAGCAGTACTTC. Translation gives CAGSWTDFSYEQYF.

This clonotype has at least ten counts. The chain joins TRBV25-1 to TRBJ2-7; possibly TRBD1 for D (6 bases). V lost 0 bases and J 0 bases, leaving 9 bases between the germline ends. From germline, CDR1 is MGHDK and CDR2 SYGVNS. This CDR3 has 15 amino acids. The chain's CDR3 is CASSEYRDNSYEQYF. DNA for the CDR3: TGTGCCAGCAGTGAATATCGGGACAACTCCTACGAGCAGTACTTC.

This chain joins TRBV12-3 or TRBV12-4 and TRBJ1-4; possible D gene TRBD1, 5 bases. Trimming shortened V by 3 bases and J by 2 bases, and 13 bases separated the two germline ends. The CDR3 runs 16 residues. The CDR3 DNA sequence: TGTGCCAGCAGTTTGAGGCCAGGGCTGACTAATGAAAAACTGTTTTTT. This gives the protein CASSLRPGLTNEKLFF.

Worth noting for this clonotype: A much larger clone differs from this one at a single base, so this may be a read error. No conserved phenylalanine or tryptophan is present at the end of the CDR3, so a read error is the likely explanation. V is TRBV7-9 and J is TRBJ2-2; D may be TRBD2 (5 bases). V was pared by 6 bases and J by 3 bases, with 8 bases between. Looked up from germline, CDR1 is SEHNR and CDR2 is FQNEAQ (reference sequence). The length of the CDR3 is 13 residues. In DNA form, the CDR3 reads TGTGCCAGCAGAAGGGAGTACACCGGGGAGCTGTTTATT. Translated: CASRREYTGELFI.

To note about this clonotype: Mismatch with germline at one junction end may stem from a read error. The rearrangement links TRBV28 to TRBJ2-5, with no clear D. In germline, CDR1 is MDHEN, CDR2 SYDVKM. The CDR3 covers 13 residues. Written as DNA, the CDR3 is TGTGCCAGCAGTCCCGAGTACCAAGAGACCCAGCACTTC. It translates to CASSPEYQETQHF.

In its sample, this clonotype was seen many times. V and J are TRBV6-7 and TRBJ2-3; 10 bases line up with TRBD2. TRBV6-7 counts as an open reading frame of uncertain function. The CDR3 loop spans 16 amino acids. The ends lost 0 bases at V and 6 bases at J; junction bases unmatched: 6. The CDR3 is CASSYSQRGGVDTQYF. Written as DNA, the CDR3 is TGTGCCAGCAGTTACTCCCAGCGGGGGGGAGTGGATACGCAGTATTTT.

This clonotype was observed a handful of times. CDR3 residues: CASSYMSLAGNYEQYF. In nucleotides, the CDR3 is TGTGCCAGCAGTTACATGTCCCTAGCGGGAAACTACGAGCAGTACTTC. The J gene is TRBJ2-7, the V gene TRBV6-6; 9 bases match TRBD2. The CDR3 runs 16 residues. Germline V gives CDR1 MNHNY, CDR2 SVGAGI (reference sequence). V trimming: 2 bases; J trimming: 3 bases; junction bases outside the gene matches: 8.

In regard to this clonotype: Just one base apart from a much larger clone, this may be a read error. The chain uses TRBV30 and TRBJ1-1, with D possibly matching TRBD1 (6 bases). CDR3 length: 14 residues. From germline, CDR1 is GTSNPN and CDR2 SVGIG (reference sequence). The CDR3 DNA reads TGTGCCTGGAGTGGGACAGATATGAACACTGAAGCTTCCTTT. The encoded protein is CAWSGTDMNTEASF.

The genes are TRBV12-3 or TRBV12-4 and TRBJ1-2, with 8 bases lining up with TRBD1. V trimming: 7 bases; J trimming: 0 bases; junction bases outside the gene matches: 10. The CDR3 sequence is 16 residues long. CDR3 in DNA: TGTGCCAGCAACCCGACAGGGGCGGGAGCTAACTATGGCTACACCTTC. Translated: CASNPTGAGANYGYTF.

The table lists this clonotype with many counts. The chain uses TRBV30 and TRBJ2-7, with D possibly TRBD1 on 6 matching bases. This CDR3 contains 12 residues. Germline loops: CDR1 GTSNPN, CDR2 SVGIG (reference sequence). The V end was cut by 0 bases, the J end by 7 bases, with 10 bases between. CDR3 protein: CAWSVSGDEQYF. In nucleotides, the CDR3 is TGTGCCTGGAGTGTATCAGGGGATGAGCAGTACTTC. Complete variable domain (other parts from reference TRBV30 and TRBJ2-7): SQTIHQWPATLVQPVGSPLSLECTVEGTSNPNLYWYRQAAGRGLQLLFYSVGIGQISSEVPQNLSASRPQDRQFILSSKKLLLSDSGFYLCAWSVSGDEQYFGPGTRLTVT.

This clonotype was seen repeatedly, ten times or more. The CDR3 DNA is TGTGCCAGTAGTATCGGGGTAGCGTATGGCTACACCTTC. Protein product: CASSIGVAYGYTF. This sequence joins TRBV19 and TRBJ1-2, with no clear D. The germline CDR1 and CDR2 sequences are LNHDA and SQIVND (reference sequence). V was clipped by 3 bases and J by 5 bases, with 10 bases between them. The length of the CDR3 is 13 residues.

The V call is TRBV27, the J call TRBJ1-5; tentatively, D is TRBD1 (5 bases). Trimming stripped 5 bases from V and 7 bases from J, with 15 bases between. This CDR3 is built from 14 residues. The V gene's germline CDR1 is MNHEY and CDR2 SMNVEV (reference sequence). The CDR3 reads CASSNRGWNQPQHF. The CDR3 DNA reads as TGTGCCAGCAGTAACCGGGGCTGGAACCAGCCCCAGCATTTT.

In this sample, this clonotype turned up many times. The chain carries TRBV7-9 and TRBJ2-2; possible D gene TRBD2, 6 bases. The germline V gene encodes CDR1 SEHNR and CDR2 FQNEAQ (reference sequence). The CDR3 consists of 13 residues. The CDR3 DNA is TGTGCGCGAGGAGGGCCTCCCACCGGGGAGCTGTTTTTT. Encoded protein: CARGGPPTGELFF.

The CDR3 region is CACQAGGPDTQYF. The CDR3 nucleotides are TGTGCCTGTCAGGCGGGAGGGCCAGATACGCAGTATTTT. V is TRBV19 and J is TRBJ2-3, with 9 bases identical to TRBD2. Germline lookup yields CDR1 LNHDA and CDR2 SQIVND (reference sequence). With V trimmed by 11 bases and J by 4 bases, 7 bases remained unmatched. CDR3 size: 13 residues.

Of note for this clonotype: An end of the junction does not agree with germline; a read error may underlie this. The rearrangement links TRBV18 to TRBJ2-7; 9 nucleotides align to TRBD2. The CDR3 has 15 amino acids. Per the germline V gene, CDR1 is KGHSH and CDR2 is LQKENI. The CDR3 coding sequence is TGTGTCAGCTCACGACCGGGACTAGCCGCGGGCGAGCAGTACTTC. It yields the protein CVSSRPGLAAGEQYF.

This clonotype showed up many times. The rearrangement joins TRBV19 to TRBJ1-1; maybe TRBD1 (5 bases). Per the germline V gene, CDR1 is LNHDA and CDR2 is SQIVND (reference sequence). V was pared by 6 bases and J by 1 base, with 9 bases between. The CDR3 extends over 13 amino acids. The CDR3 coding sequence is TGTGCCAGTAGAGACAGCGCGAACACTGAAGCTTTCTTT. Protein: CASRDSANTEAFF.

This clonotype was counted between two and nine times. The V gene is TRBV15, the J gene TRBJ2-1; 8 nucleotides line up with TRBD1. The germline V gene has CDR1 LNHNV and CDR2 YYDKDF (reference sequence). The CDR3 is made up of 13 amino acids. Unmatched junction bases numbered 6, after V lost 5 bases and J lost 9 bases. The CDR3 bases are TGTGCCACCAGCTTCGGACAGGGTACTGAGCAGTTCTTC. Protein product: CATSFGQGTEQFF.